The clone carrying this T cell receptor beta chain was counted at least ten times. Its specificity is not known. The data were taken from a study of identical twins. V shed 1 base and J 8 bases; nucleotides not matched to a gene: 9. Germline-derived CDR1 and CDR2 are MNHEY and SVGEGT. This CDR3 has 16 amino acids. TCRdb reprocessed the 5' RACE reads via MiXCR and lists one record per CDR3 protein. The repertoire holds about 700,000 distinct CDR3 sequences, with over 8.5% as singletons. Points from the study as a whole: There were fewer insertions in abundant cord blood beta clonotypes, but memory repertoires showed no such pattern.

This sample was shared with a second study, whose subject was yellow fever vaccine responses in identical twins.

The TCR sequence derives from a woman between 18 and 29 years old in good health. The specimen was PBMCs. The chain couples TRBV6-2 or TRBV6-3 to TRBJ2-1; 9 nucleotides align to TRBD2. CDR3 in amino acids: CASSYLGLAGVHEQFF. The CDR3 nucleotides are TGTGCCAGCAGTTACTTGGGATTAGCGGGAGTTCATGAGCAGTTCTTC.